A selection of T cell receptor beta chains follows, all from one sample in a study of blood T cell repertoires in COVID-19. Generated by immunoSEQ multiplex PCR, the TCRdb table keeps only in-frame clones and is missing some. The table shows about 250,000 clones, with 80% to 85% occurring only once. The material sequenced was peripheral blood. These receptors originate from a man aged 50-60 years with active or convalescent COVID-19. Both conserved end residues are part of each CDR3. The order of the fields is V gene, CDR3 protein.

TRBV7-8,CASSLVSGEGGQPQHF
TRBV4-3,CASSHTSGGDDEQFF
TRBV11-2,CASSARDRKTEAFF
TRBV9,CASSVNRGSRSSEGYTF
TRBV5-1,CASTREKRGLGNTEAFF
TRBV5-5,CASSLRGGNQPQHF
TRBV19,CASSIANTGELFF
TRBV30,CACRGQGDHEQYF
TRBV11-2,CASSWAAGGIGGDTGELFF
TRBV7-8,CASSSGQNFNEFF
TRBV12-5,CASGGQVAMNTEAFF
TRBV3-1/TRBV3-2,CASSQEITGGGLTDTQYF
TRBV7-3,CASSTGLDSEAFF
TRBV15,CATSRVITGDYGYTF
TRBV4-3,CASSQERQGHSPLHF
TRBV5-4,CASSWGSGVVGELFF
TRBV4-1,CASSQGLTNEKLFF
TRBV28,CASRDSGKGYTF
TRBV7-2,CASSLVLGVDGYTF
TRBV5-6,CASSSEGQPPGANVLTF
TRBV11-2,CASSWTASYEQYF
TRBV12-5,CASGSGHRNTEAFF
TRBV9,CASSVGLAGGYQETQYF
TRBV4-2,CASSQDLGQGETQYF
TRBV6-5,CASTEGASNQPQHF
TRBV6-5,CASSYSRRGQGETQYF
TRBV7-6,CASSLVGQGGSPLHF
TRBV4-1,CASSQADRGREKLFF
TRBV10-3,CAISTTAGGASYNEQFF
TRBV24-1,CATSDLDSHEQFF
TRBV5-1,CASSLVASGGGETQYF
TRBV2,CASSVFGQTNEKLFF
TRBV6-6,CASSYRGGAERGYTF
TRBV19,CASSKDLTGVDTQYF
TRBV5-1,CASSLSVQGEGYTF
TRBV6-2/TRBV6-3,CASSRRTGWTEAFF
TRBV3-1/TRBV3-2,CASSQGWRNTEAFF
TRBV30,CAWTAGQGVRGYTF
TRBV7-6,CASSLDRVGANVLTF
TRBV13,CASSGTSGGETQYF
TRBV28,CASQTGGTEAFF
TRBV6-5,CASSLRRGYEQYF